The rows below give T cell receptor beta chains drawn from one sample of a study of cytomegalovirus exposure and HLA in healthy donors. Produced via immunoSEQ multiplex PCR; TCRdb's table is partial and in-frame only. The sample includes fewer than 250,000 clones, approximately 87% seen only once; the top ten take about 2.8%. The sample consisted of PBMCs. These receptors all come from a man between 18 and 29 years old in good health and CMV-seronegative. CDR3s include the opening cysteine and the closing phenylalanine or tryptophan.

TRBV30	TRBJ1-1	CALMRGTTEAFF
TRBV11-2	TRBJ2-3	CASSWRPGTGSAQYF
TRBV4-2	TRBJ2-1	CASSQVGSHEQFF
TRBV5-1	TRBJ1-4	CASSLAPGSNEKLFF
TRBV9	TRBJ2-1	CASSSHPGLGQGEQFF
TRBV28	TRBJ1-1	CASRAGGSNTEAFF
TRBV27	TRBJ1-6	CASSPLGVPNSPLHF
TRBV29-1	TRBJ2-5	CSVNTGLETQYF
TRBV21-1	TRBJ2-7	CASSMNRPRFIYEQYF
TRBV27	TRBJ2-3	CASRLAGSDTQYF
TRBV5-4	TRBJ2-1	CASSSKVGTSLSEQFF
TRBV6-5	TRBJ2-7	CASSYSSRLAGHEQYF
TRBV10-3	TRBJ2-3	CAISESTKTDTQYF
TRBV19	TRBJ2-7	CASSIDPDEQYF
TRBV2	TRBJ1-6	CARGQRNSPLHF
TRBV4-1	TRBJ1-5	CASSQSILRNQPQHF
TRBV6-1	TRBJ1-5	CASQGGGSNQPQHF
TRBV30	TRBJ1-5	CAWSPGQGNQPQHF
TRBV19	TRBJ1-1	CASSGPGTENTEAFF
TRBV7-2	TRBJ2-7	CASSLGRGEQYF
TRBV30	TRBJ2-5	CAWSVLDPGGTQYF
TRBV11-2	TRBJ2-5	CASSLFRETQYF
TRBV9	TRBJ1-1	CASSATENTEAFF
TRBV7-9	TRBJ1-1	CASTNKTGRNTEAFF
TRBV19	TRBJ2-5	CASSSLSGIETQYF
TRBV4-1	TRBJ1-5	CASSQEGPRNQPQHF
TRBV6-1	TRBJ1-6	CASSEMQGAAPLHF
TRBV9	TRBJ2-5	CASSVGQGEETQYF
TRBV7-2	TRBJ2-1	CASSLLSGTSIHNEQFF
TRBV9	TRBJ2-7	CASSAGNEGDYEQYF
TRBV4-3	TRBJ2-2	CASSQVASGRAHGELFF